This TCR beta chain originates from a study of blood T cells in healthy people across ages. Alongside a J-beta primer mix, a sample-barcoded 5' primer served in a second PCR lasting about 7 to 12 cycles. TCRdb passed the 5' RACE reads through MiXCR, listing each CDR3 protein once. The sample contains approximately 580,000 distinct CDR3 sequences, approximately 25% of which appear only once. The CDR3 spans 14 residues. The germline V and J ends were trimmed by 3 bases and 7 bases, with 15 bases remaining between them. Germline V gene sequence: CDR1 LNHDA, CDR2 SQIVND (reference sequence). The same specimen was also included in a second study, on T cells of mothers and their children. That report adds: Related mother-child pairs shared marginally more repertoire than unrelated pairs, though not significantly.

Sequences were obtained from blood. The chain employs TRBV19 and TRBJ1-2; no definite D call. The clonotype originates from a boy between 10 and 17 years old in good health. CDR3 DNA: TGTGCCAGTAGTATCGGGTCGGAGGCAAGTGGCTACACCTTC. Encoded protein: CASSIGSEASGYTF. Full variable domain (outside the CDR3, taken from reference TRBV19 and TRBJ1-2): DGGITQSPKYLFRKEGQNVTLSCEQNLNHDAMYWYRQDPGQGLRLIYYSQIVNDFQKGDIAEGYSVSREKKESFPLTVTSAQKNPTAFYLCASSIGSEASGYTFGSGTRLTVV.